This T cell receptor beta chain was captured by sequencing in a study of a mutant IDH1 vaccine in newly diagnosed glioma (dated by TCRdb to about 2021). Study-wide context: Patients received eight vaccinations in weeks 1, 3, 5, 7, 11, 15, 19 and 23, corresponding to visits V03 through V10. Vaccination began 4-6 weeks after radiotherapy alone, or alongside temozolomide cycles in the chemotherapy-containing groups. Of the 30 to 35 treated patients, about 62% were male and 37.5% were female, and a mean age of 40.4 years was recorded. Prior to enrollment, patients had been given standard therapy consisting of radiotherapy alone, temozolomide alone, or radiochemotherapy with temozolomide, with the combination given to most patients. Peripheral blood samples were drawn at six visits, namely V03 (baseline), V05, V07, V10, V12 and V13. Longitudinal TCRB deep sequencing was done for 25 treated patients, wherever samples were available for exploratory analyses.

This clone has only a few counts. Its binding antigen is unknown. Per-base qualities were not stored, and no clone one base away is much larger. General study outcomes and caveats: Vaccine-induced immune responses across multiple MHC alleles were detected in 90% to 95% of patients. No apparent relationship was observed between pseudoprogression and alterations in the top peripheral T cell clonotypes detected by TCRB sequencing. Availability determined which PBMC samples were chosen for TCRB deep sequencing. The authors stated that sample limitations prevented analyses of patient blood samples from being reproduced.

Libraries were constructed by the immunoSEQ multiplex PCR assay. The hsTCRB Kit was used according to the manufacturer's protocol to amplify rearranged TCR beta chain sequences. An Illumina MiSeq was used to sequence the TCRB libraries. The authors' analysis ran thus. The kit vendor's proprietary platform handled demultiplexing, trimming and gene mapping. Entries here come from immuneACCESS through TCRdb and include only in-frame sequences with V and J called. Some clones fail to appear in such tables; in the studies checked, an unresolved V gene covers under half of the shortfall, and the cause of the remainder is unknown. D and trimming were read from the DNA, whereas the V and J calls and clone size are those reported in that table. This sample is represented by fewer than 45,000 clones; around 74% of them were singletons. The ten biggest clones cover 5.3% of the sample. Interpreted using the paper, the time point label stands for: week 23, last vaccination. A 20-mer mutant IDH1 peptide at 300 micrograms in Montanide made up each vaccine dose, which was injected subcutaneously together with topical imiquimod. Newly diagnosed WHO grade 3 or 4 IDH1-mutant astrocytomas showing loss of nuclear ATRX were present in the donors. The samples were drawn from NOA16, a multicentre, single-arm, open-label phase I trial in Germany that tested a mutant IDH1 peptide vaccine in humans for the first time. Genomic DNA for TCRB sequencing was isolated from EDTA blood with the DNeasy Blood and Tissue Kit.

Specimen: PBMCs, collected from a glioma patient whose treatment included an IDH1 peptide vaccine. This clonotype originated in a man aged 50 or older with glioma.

For the CDR3, the sequence is CATSSEMGVEAFF. The base sequence is TGTGCCACCAGCTCCGAGATGGGGGTTGAAGCTTTCTTT. The chain was built from TRBV15 and TRBJ1-1; the D segment could be TRBD1, given 5 matching bases. From the cysteine through the phenylalanine, the CDR3 covers 13 amino acids. Only CDR3 DNA remains: 39 bases, in frame from the first base. CDR1 and CDR2 were assigned from the germline V gene (reference sequence) as LNHNV and YYDKDF. V drops 5 bases and J drops 7 bases, leaving 14 bases in between.